The next 25 T cell receptor beta chains were all read from a single sample in a study of technical replicates of blood from several donors. Repertoires were generated with immunoSEQ multiplex PCR, while TCRdb's copy carries only in-frame clones and drops some. The sample has 65,000 to 85,000 clones; roughly 98% are singletons. Sequencing was done on a sample of T cells isolated from PBMCs. All receptors come from a human donor in good health.

This clone has a handful of counts. The chain couples TRBV5-1 to TRBJ2-3, with no clear D. Deletions cut 0 bases from V and 6 bases from J, with 8 bases between. This CDR3 has 13 residues. Per the germline V gene, CDR1 is SGHRS and CDR2 is YFSETQ. CDR3 sequence: CASSLEPSDTQYF. The CDR3 nucleotides read TGCGCCAGCAGCTTGGAGCCGTCCGATACGCAGTATTTT.

The CDR3 DNA follows: TGCGCCAGCAGTGATTCCGGGACAGGGGTTTTGGGCTACACCTTC. This encodes CASSDSGTGVLGYTF. The rearrangement uses TRBV10-1 and TRBJ1-2, with 10 nucleotides matching TRBD1. The CDR3 totals 15 residues. Losses at the gene ends were 3 bases for V and 8 bases for J; bases not matched to a gene: 9. Germline CDR1 and CDR2: WNHNN and SYGVQD (reference sequence).

The V and J genes are TRBV4-1 and TRBJ2-1; no definite D call. Germline CDR1 is MGHRA and CDR2 is YSYEKL. This CDR3 spans 13 amino acids. Trimming cost V 4 bases and J 10 bases, with 14 bases left between them. CDR3: CASSPQANREQFF. CDR3 DNA: TGCGCCAGCAGCCCCCAGGCGAACCGCGAGCAGTTCTTC.

The V gene is TRBV18, the J gene TRBJ1-1; a weak D match, TRBD1 (5 bases). The germline gives CDR1 KGHSH, CDR2 LQKENI. The ends were cut back, 6 bases at V and 2 bases at J, with 10 bases in the middle. The CDR3 loop spans 13 amino acids. The CDR3 bases are TGTGCCAGCTCTCGACAGAGAAACACTGAAGCTTTCTTT. Translation: CASSRQRNTEAFF.

The chain employs TRBV5-4 and TRBJ2-5; D perhaps matches TRBD2 (6 bases). CDR1 is SGHNT, CDR2 YYREEE, per germline (reference sequence). CDR3 length equals 16 residues. Trimming took 0 bases from V and 1 from J, leaving 13 bases between them. CDR3 residues: CASSLVRDRSQETQYF. In DNA, the CDR3 is TGTGCCAGCAGCTTGGTGCGGGATAGGAGCCAAGAGACCCAGTACTTC.

The chain is built from TRBV6-1 and TRBJ2-1; D is perhaps TRBD1 (6 bases). V was shortened by 8 bases and J by 5 bases, with 13 bases between the two germline ends. The CDR3 is made up of 13 amino acids. Looked up from germline, CDR1 is MNHNS and CDR2 is SASEGT. CDR3 region: CASRRGGHNEQFF. The DNA for the CDR3 is TGTGCCAGCCGCCGAGGGGGACACAATGAGCAGTTCTTC.

V is TRBV4-1 and J is TRBJ1-2, with D hard to call. Trimming removed 4 bases at V and 2 bases at J, with 14 bases between. This CDR3 spans 15 amino acids. Germline lookup yields CDR1 MGHRA and CDR2 YSYEKL. This chain's CDR3 is CASSRDSTQNYGYTF. The CDR3 region has the DNA TGCGCCAGCAGCCGCGACTCAACACAAAACTATGGCTACACCTTC.

The chain uses TRBV5-1 and TRBJ2-7; 12 nucleotides line up with TRBD2. V gave up 0 bases and J gave up 1 base; unmatched junction bases: 5. CDR3 length equals 17 residues. Per the germline V gene, CDR1 is SGHRS and CDR2 is YFSETQ. The CDR3 DNA is TGCGCCAGCAGCTTGGCCAGGACTAGCGGGACTTCCTACGAGCAGTACTTC. Amino acid sequence: CASSLARTSGTSYEQYF.

The count of this clone is one. This sequence joins TRBV6-5 and TRBJ2-3, with 7 bases that match TRBD2. This CDR3 contains 15 residues. Germline V gene data show CDR1 as MNHEY and CDR2 as SVGAGI. V gave up 2 bases and J gave up 1 base; unmatched junction bases: 3. CDR3 nucleotide sequence: TGTGCCAGCAGTTACGGGGGGGGAGGCACAGATACGCAGTATTTT. Its protein is CASSYGGGGTDTQYF.

This clone appeared once. The chain joins TRBV10-2 to TRBJ1-2; possible D gene TRBD1, 5 bases. This CDR3 contains 14 residues. Looked up from germline, CDR1 is WSHSY and CDR2 is SAAADI. Trimming left V 2 bases short and J 4 bases short, with 11 bases between. CDR3 region: CASSEGAGIYGYTF. CDR3 DNA: TGCGCCAGCAGTGAGGGGGCAGGGATCTATGGCTACACCTTC.

The chain has TRBV4-1 and TRBJ1-5; D is unclear. The CDR3 length is 19 residues. V lost 2 bases, J lost 4 bases, and 24 bases lay in between. Germline values: CDR1 MGHRA, CDR2 YSYEKL. CDR3 nucleotides: TGCGCCAGCAGCCAATACCCACGCGGGCCGGAATCCCCAAATCAGCCCCAGCATTTT. It yields the protein CASSQYPRGPESPNQPQHF.

The chain uses TRBV20-1 and TRBJ1-1, with a weak D call TRBD1 (6 bases). The V and J ends lost 5 bases and 7 bases respectively, with 11 bases between them. Germline values: CDR1 DFQATT, CDR2 SNEGSKA (reference sequence). The CDR3 totals 11 residues. As DNA, the CDR3 is TGCAGTGCTCGCAGACAGGTTGAAGCTTTCTTT. Protein product: CSARRQVEAFF.

The chain uses TRBV25-1 and TRBJ2-1, with 8 bases fitting TRBD1. The CDR3 runs to 15 residues. CDR1 and CDR2 (germline): MGHDK, SYGVNS. V gave up 4 bases and J gave up 4 bases; unmatched junction bases: 6. Written as DNA, the CDR3 is TGTGCCAGCAGTGCTGAGGACAGGGTATACAATGAGCAGTTCTTC. Protein: CASSAEDRVYNEQFF. Based on the CDR3 plus reference TRBV25-1 and TRBJ2-1, the full variable domain is EADIYQTPRYLVIGTGKKITLECSQTMGHDKMYWYQQDPGMELHLIHYSYGVNSTEKGDLSSESTVSRIRTEHFPLTLESARPSHTSQYLCASSAEDRVYNEQFFGPGTRLTVL.

V and J are TRBV4-1 and TRBJ1-2; no firm D call. The CDR3 has 16 amino acids. Between the trimmed V and J ends, which lost 4 bases and 0 bases, there was a span of 15 bases. Germline CDR1 reads MGHRA; CDR2 reads YSYEKL. CDR3 in amino acids: CASSLTGRVTNYGYTF. DNA for the CDR3: TGCGCCAGCAGCCTCACCGGGCGGGTTACTAACTATGGCTACACCTTC.

V gene TRBV29-1 combines with J gene TRBJ2-2; 10 nucleotides match TRBD1. V lost 8 bases and J lost 3; bases outside the gene matches: 6. Germline-derived CDR1 and CDR2 are SQVTM and ANQGSEA. The CDR3 runs to 14 residues. CDR3: CSLDRGRDTGELFF. Written as DNA, the CDR3 is TGCAGCTTAGACAGGGGGCGGGACACCGGGGAGCTGTTTTTT.

The chain recombines TRBV6-1 with TRBJ2-7, with 10 bases that match TRBD1. The CDR3 totals 12 residues. The V and J ends lost 10 bases and 4 bases, in that order; junction bases with no gene match: 4. Per the germline V gene, CDR1 is MNHNS and CDR2 is SASEGT. CDR3 amino acids: CATGDRGYEQYF. The CDR3 bases are TGTGCCACCGGGGACAGGGGATACGAGCAGTACTTC.

V gene TRBV5-8 combines with J gene TRBJ2-3; 15 bases map to TRBD2. Unmatched junction bases numbered 11, after V lost 3 bases and J lost 0 bases. The V gene's germline CDR1 is SGHTS and CDR2 YDEGEE. The CDR3 is 20 residues long. The CDR3 loop is CASSSKLGLAGGFSTDTQYF. In nucleotides, the CDR3 is TGTGCCAGCAGCTCAAAACTGGGACTAGCGGGGGGATTTAGCACAGATACGCAGTATTTT.

J is TRBJ2-7 and V is TRBV10-3, with a weak D call TRBD1 (9 bases). CDR1 and CDR2 from the germline V gene are ENHRY and SYGVKD. This CDR3 has 16 amino acids. With 5 bases removed from V and 4 bases from J, the gap between germline ends came to 21 bases. The CDR3 DNA follows: TGTGCCATCAGTAAAGTAGCGGGACAGGGAACTTACGAGCAGTACTTC. Its translation is CAISKVAGQGTYEQYF.

J is TRBJ1-2 and V is TRBV4-1; D is uncertain. Between the trimmed V and J ends, which lost 4 bases and 6 bases, there was a span of 6 bases. CDR3 size: 11 residues. Germline V gene lookup returns CDR1 MGHRA and CDR2 YSYEKL. Here the CDR3 DNA reads TGCGCCAGCAGCCGACATAATGGCTACACCTTC. Translating gives CASSRHNGYTF.

The chain joins TRBV27 to TRBJ2-5; maybe TRBD2 (6 bases). The J call may be faulty, since TRBJ2-7 better matches the DNA end. The CDR3 consists of 15 residues. Germline V gives CDR1 MNHEY, CDR2 SMNVEV (reference sequence). CDR3 DNA sequence: TGTGCCAGCAGTTTATCCAGGACTACAATCTACGAGCAGTACTTC. Translated: CASSLSRTTIYEQYF.

This clone occurred once. The rearrangement links TRBV12-5 to TRBJ2-1; a possible D gene is TRBD1 (6 bases). Trimming removed 0 bases from V and 1 base from J, with 10 bases in between. Germline V gene sequence: CDR1 LGHNT, CDR2 FRNRAP. This CDR3 spans 16 amino acids. In DNA, the CDR3 is TGTGCTAGTGGTTTGGTACAGGGTGATTCCTACAATGAGCAGTTCTTC. Its translation: CASGLVQGDSYNEQFF.

This clone was seen a single time. This rearrangement joins TRBV5-8 to TRBJ1-1; D unclear. The CDR3 is 13 amino acids. The ends were cut back, 4 bases at V and 2 bases at J, with 9 bases in the middle. Germline V gene lookup returns CDR1 SGHTS and CDR2 YDEGEE. CDR3 loop: CASSLTVNTEAFF. CDR3 nucleotide sequence: TGTGCCAGCAGCCTTACAGTCAACACTGAAGCTTTCTTT. The entire variable domain, with the rest obtained from reference TRBV5-8 and TRBJ1-1, is as follows: EAGVTQSPTHLIKTRGQQATLRCSPISGHTSVYWYQQALGLGLQFLLWYDEGEERNRGNFPPRFSGRQFPNYSSELNVNALELEDSALYLCASSLTVNTEAFFGQGTRLTVV.

The chain links TRBV18 to TRBJ1-6, with TRBD1 as a possible D gene (6 bases). Deletions cut 4 bases from V and 6 bases from J, with 10 bases between. Germline assignment: CDR1 KGHSH and CDR2 LQKENI. CDR3 length: 14 residues. The CDR3 DNA reads as TGTGCCAGCTCACGAGAAGGGGGTAATTCACCCCTCCACTTT. Translated: CASSREGGNSPLHF.

The rearrangement links TRBV7-8 to TRBJ2-4; D is perhaps TRBD2 (7 bases). The V end lost 1 base, the J end lost 1 base, and 23 bases lay between the germline ends. Germline V gives CDR1 SGHVS, CDR2 FQNEAQ. This CDR3 region has 20 residues. The CDR3 DNA reads as TGTGCCAGCAGCTTAGGGCAATTGGGGGGGCGGGATAAGGCCAAAAACATTCAGTACTTC. Protein product: CASSLGQLGGRDKAKNIQYF.

The V call is TRBV4-1, the J call TRBJ1-2; 9 bases are shared with TRBD1. J lost 8 bases, V lost 4 bases, and 8 bases had no gene match. The CDR3 runs to 14 residues. Germline V lookup: CDR1 MGHRA, CDR2 YSYEKL. The CDR3 spells CASSRPGQGGGYTF. The CDR3 DNA reads TGCGCCAGCAGCCGGCCGGGACAGGGTGGCGGCTACACCTTC.